The text below deals with one T cell receptor beta chain. Its antigen remains unknown. This record comes from a study of shared clonotypes between healthy human individuals. Findings and limits, study-wide: Researchers sampled only blood; tissue repertoires likely differ.

An assay was performed, and its level was deep. Authors' processing steps: For the immunoSEQ data, sequences were junction-only without quality scores, so filtering differed. The protocol was immunoSEQ multiplex PCR, while the TCRdb copy is restricted to in-frame clones and leaves out a portion. V, J and clone size derive from that table, while D and trimming were established from the DNA sequence. Found here are approximately 500,000 clones, around 73% of them singletons; the top ten hold approximately 12%. All of the donors resided in Nashville, Tennessee, and each was a Caucasian adult. What was sequenced was PBMCs. The source of this sequence is a woman in her forties in good health. Some clones in this sample may be carry-over from other donors' samples.

CDR3: CASSPSLAGVGDTQYF. The CDR3 nucleotides are TGTGCCAGCAGCCCCTCACTAGCGGGAGTTGGGGATACGCAGTATTTT. The rearrangement links TRBV28 to TRBJ2-3; 11 nucleotides agree with TRBD2. V dropped 6 bases and J dropped 6; count of bases not matched to a gene: 11. This CDR3 is 16 amino acids long. Germline lookup yields CDR1 MDHEN and CDR2 SYDVKM.